The 31 T cell receptor beta chains below were found in one sample sequenced in a study of CD8 T cells in Susac syndrome. RNA in amounts of roughly 0.5 to 1 ug was reverse transcribed with random hexamers. TCRdb fed the immunoSEQ multiplex PCR reads into MiXCR, producing one record per CDR3 protein. The table lists around 300,000 distinct CDR3 sequences, 85% of them singletons. Sequencing used CD8+ T cells from PBMCs. The receptors come from a human donor with multiple sclerosis.

J is TRBJ1-1 and V is TRBV30; no reliable D call. The CDR3 sequence is 12 residues long. The ends were cut back, 0 bases at V and 6 bases at J, with 8 bases in the middle. Germline loops: CDR1 GTSNPN, CDR2 SVGIG (reference sequence). Here the CDR3 DNA reads TGTGCCTGGAGTGTACCCGGCCCTGAAGCTTTCTTT. This gives the protein CAWSVPGPEAFF.

The J gene is TRBJ1-5, the V gene TRBV12-3 or TRBV12-4; no firm D call. Trimming removed 3 bases at V and 2 bases at J, with 14 bases between. There are 16 residues in the CDR3. This CDR3 is CASSFMAMARNQPQHF. The DNA of the CDR3 is TGTGCCAGCAGTTTTATGGCCATGGCTCGCAATCAGCCCCAGCATTTT.

The rearrangement joins TRBV10-3 to TRBJ1-2, with D perhaps matching TRBD1 (5 bases). V gave up 4 bases and J gave up 1 base, with 13 bases separating them. The CDR3 runs 15 residues. Germline CDR1 reads ENHRY; CDR2 reads SYGVKD. The CDR3: CAISAPIGGNYGYTF. The CDR3 DNA is TGTGCCATCAGTGCCCCAATCGGGGGTAACTATGGCTACACCTTC.

This chain connects TRBV7-6 to TRBJ2-2, with TRBD1 matching 7 bases. CDR1 is SGHVS, CDR2 FNYEAQ, per germline. This CDR3 contains 15 residues. With 5 bases clipped from V and 5 bases from J, the junction kept 8 bases outside the gene matches. CDR3 DNA: TGTGCCAGCAGCCCGAGGACAGGTTATACCGGGGAGCTGTTTTTT. It specifies CASSPRTGYTGELFF.

This chain joins TRBV19 and TRBJ2-2; D is ambiguous. Germline V lookup: CDR1 LNHDA, CDR2 SQIVND (reference sequence). The CDR3 covers 15 residues. Between the trimmed V and J ends, which lost 1 base and 3 bases, there was a span of 9 bases. Written as DNA, the CDR3 is TGTGCCAGTAGTATAGCCTCAGAATACACCGGGGAGCTGTTTTTT. It translates to CASSIASEYTGELFF.

V is TRBV7-2 and J is TRBJ2-6, with D perhaps matching TRBD2 (5 bases). CDR1 SGHTA and CDR2 FQGNSA come from the germline V gene. V shed 5 bases and J shed 3 bases, with 8 bases lying between them. The CDR3 has 14 residues. CDR3 region: CASSLGVGANVLTF. CDR3 coding DNA: TGTGCCAGCAGCCTCGGGGTTGGGGCCAACGTCCTGACTTTC.

The chain recombines TRBV10-2 with TRBJ2-5; 10 positions match TRBD1. Unmatched junction bases numbered 12, after V lost 3 bases and J lost 2 bases. Germline V gene lookup returns CDR1 WSHSY and CDR2 SAAADI. The CDR3 is made up of 18 amino acids. The CDR3 DNA follows: TGCGCCAGCAGTGACTTCGTTGGACAGGGGGGGGATCAAGAGACCCAGTACTTC. This sequence encodes CASSDFVGQGGDQETQYF.

This chain joins TRBV28 and TRBJ2-7; D gene unclear. Trimming took off 7 bases at V and 5 bases at J, with 18 bases between the two ends. The CDR3 runs to 14 residues. Germline V gene lookup returns CDR1 MDHEN and CDR2 SYDVKM. The CDR3 nucleotides read TGTGCCAGCACCCACCCCCTCTCGCGAAACGAGCAGTACTTC. This encodes CASTHPLSRNEQYF.

The chain combines TRBV28 with TRBJ1-5; no definite D call. CDR1 is MDHEN, CDR2 SYDVKM, per germline. The CDR3 has 17 residues. The germline V and J ends were trimmed by 3 bases and 0 bases, with 15 bases remaining between them. CDR3: CASSLRTVNYSNQPQHF. The CDR3 DNA is TGTGCCAGCAGTTTGAGGACGGTTAATTATAGCAATCAGCCCCAGCATTTT.

This clonotype has only one observation. J is TRBJ1-4 and V is TRBV11-2; TRBD1 might be the D (5 bases). V gave up 0 bases and J gave up 3 bases, with 8 bases separating them. Germline V gene sequence: CDR1 SGHAT, CDR2 FQNNGV. This CDR3 is built from 15 residues. The CDR3, as DNA: TGTGCCAGCAGCTTAGAGGGGCAGGCTAATGAAAAACTGTTTTTT. Protein sequence: CASSLEGQANEKLFF.

V gene TRBV5-1 combines with J gene TRBJ2-2; 9 positions agree with TRBD1. The CDR3 has 16 amino acids. J was trimmed by 6 bases and V by 0 bases; bases with no gene match: 6. Germline loops: CDR1 SGHRS, CDR2 YFSETQ. In DNA, the CDR3 is TGCGCCAGCAGCTTGGCCAGGACAGGGGACGCCGGGGAGCTGTTTTTT. This translates into CASSLARTGDAGELFF.

V gene TRBV5-4 combines with J gene TRBJ2-7, with D possibly matching TRBD1 (5 bases). V was clipped by 2 bases and J by 4 bases, with 10 bases between them. In germline, CDR1 is SGHNT, CDR2 YYREEE (reference sequence). The CDR3 is 13 amino acids. The CDR3 nucleotides read TGTGCCAGCAGCTTTACAGGAGAATACGAGCAGTACTTC. Its translation is CASSFTGEYEQYF. The whole variable domain, filled in from reference TRBV5-4 and TRBJ2-7, reads ETGVTQSPTHLIKTRGQQVTLRCSSQSGHNTVSWYQQALGQGPQFIFQYYREEENGRGNFPPRFSGLQFPNYSSELNVNALELDDSALYLCASSFTGEYEQYFGPGTRLTVT.

This chain uses TRBV9 with TRBJ2-7; D unclear. V lost 4 bases and J 0 bases, leaving 17 bases between the germline ends. Germline V gene sequence: CDR1 SGDLS, CDR2 YYNGEE. This CDR3 spans 16 amino acids. CDR3 residues: CASSPMPQAHSYEQYF. The CDR3 nucleotides are TGTGCCAGCAGCCCCATGCCGCAGGCTCACTCCTACGAGCAGTACTTC.

The CDR3 region is CASSKGRDRRDGELFF. The CDR3 nucleotides read TGTGCCAGCAGCAAAGGGCGGGACAGACGAGACGGGGAGCTGTTTTTT. The chain is built from TRBV21-1 and TRBJ2-2; no DNA check was done on the table's D call, TRBD1. TRBV21-1 is given as a pseudogene. This CDR3 spans 16 amino acids.

The V and J genes are TRBV4-3 and TRBJ2-7; D tentatively reads TRBD1 or TRBD2 (6 bases each). CDR3 length: 18 residues. Germline assignment: CDR1 LGHNA and CDR2 YSLEER. Trimming removed 1 base from V and 2 bases from J, with 21 bases in between. This CDR3 reads CASSQGRDLRRDTYEQYF. The CDR3 DNA is TGCGCCAGCAGCCAAGGAAGAGATCTAAGGCGGGACACCTACGAGCAGTACTTC.

The J gene is TRBJ2-1, the V gene TRBV19; D is perhaps TRBD1 or TRBD2 (5 bases each). Germline V gene lookup returns CDR1 LNHDA and CDR2 SQIVND (reference sequence). Trimming shortened V by 4 bases and J by 6 bases, and 13 bases separated the two germline ends. The CDR3 is 14 residues long. The CDR3: CASSNLGTGNEQFF. The CDR3 coding sequence is TGTGCCAGTAGTAATCTGGGGACCGGCAATGAGCAGTTCTTC.

This chain links TRBV4-3 with TRBJ2-1; TRBD2 matches at 7 bases. J gave up 4 bases and V 3 bases, and 6 bases lay outside the gene matches. The CDR3 is made up of 15 amino acids. The germline gives CDR1 LGHNA, CDR2 YSLEER. CDR3 sequence: CASSQSGAYYNEQFF. CDR3 in DNA: TGCGCCAGCAGCCAGAGCGGGGCGTATTACAATGAGCAGTTCTTC.

V gene TRBV20-1 combines with J gene TRBJ2-3; 7 positions match TRBD2. Germline lookup yields CDR1 DFQATT and CDR2 SNEGSKA (reference sequence). With 3 bases clipped from V and 1 base from J, the junction kept 4 bases outside the gene matches. The CDR3 is 14 residues long. The CDR3 sequence: CSARGGLGTDTQYF. DNA for the CDR3: TGCAGTGCTAGGGGGGGGTTAGGCACAGATACGCAGTATTTT.

The V and J genes are TRBV20-1 and TRBJ2-3, with D unclear. The CDR3 has 13 amino acids. Trimming removed 2 bases from V and 7 bases from J, with 13 bases in between. The germline V gene encodes CDR1 DFQATT and CDR2 SNEGSKA (reference sequence). Here the CDR3 reads CSARLTASHTQYF. The CDR3 DNA reads TGCAGTGCTAGACTGACCGCGAGCCATACGCAGTATTTT.

V and J are TRBV9 and TRBJ1-4, with no clear D. The ends were cut back, 2 bases at V and 1 base at J, with 6 bases in the middle. The CDR3 is made up of 14 amino acids. Per germline, CDR1 SGDLS and CDR2 YYNGEE. Here the CDR3 DNA reads TGTGCCAGCAGCGTCGGTGGAACTAATGAAAAACTGTTTTTT. Its translation: CASSVGGTNEKLFF.

V gene TRBV4-1 combines with J gene TRBJ2-3, with TRBD2 matching over 8 bases. This CDR3 region has 18 residues. After removal of 0 bases from V and 3 bases from J, the junction contained 11 bases not matched to a gene. Germline CDR1 MGHRA, CDR2 YSYEKL. For the CDR3, the DNA is TGCGCCAGCAGCCAAGATCTTTTCCAGCGGGAGTTGACAGATACGCAGTATTTT. Residues: CASSQDLFQRELTDTQYF.

Comments on this clonotype: One end of the junction does not line up with germline, which may come from a read error. The genes are TRBV7-7 and TRBJ2-1; no clear D. The CDR3 runs 16 residues. Germline V gives CDR1 SSHAT, CDR2 FNYEAQ (reference sequence). The CDR3 is CASSSQLPAAYNEQFF. The CDR3 DNA follows: TGTGCTAGCAGCTCACAACTCCCCGCGGCCTACAATGAGCAGTTCTTC.

This clonotype was recorded only once. The chain has TRBV12-3 or TRBV12-4 and TRBJ2-3, with D possibly matching TRBD2 (5 bases). This CDR3 has 15 residues. Trimming cost V 5 bases and J 2 bases, with 14 bases left between them. CDR3 bases: TGTGCCAGCAGTCCGCCACTAGGGCACACAGATACGCAGTATTTT. It yields the protein CASSPPLGHTDTQYF.

This clonotype was seen a single time. The V gene is TRBV6-5, the J gene TRBJ2-1; 8 bases fit TRBD2. Germline V gene lookup returns CDR1 MNHEY and CDR2 SVGAGI. The J segment lost 4 bases and the V segment lost 2 bases, leaving 4 bases of the junction unmatched. The CDR3 is made up of 15 amino acids. CDR3 DNA: TGTGCCAGCAGTTACGATAGCGGGGCTTACAATGAGCAGTTCTTC. Amino acid sequence: CASSYDSGAYNEQFF.

The V call is TRBV10-3, the J call TRBJ1-3, with D perhaps matching TRBD1 (5 bases). Germline V gene data show CDR1 as ENHRY and CDR2 as SYGVKD. The CDR3 is made up of 15 amino acids. The V and J ends lost 2 bases and 7 bases respectively, with 15 bases between them. Written as DNA, the CDR3 is TGTGCCATCAGTGAGAATCCGCGGGGCGCGAACACCATATATTTT. It translates to CAISENPRGANTIYF.

The J gene is TRBJ2-7, the V gene TRBV4-3, with D unclear. Germline V gene data show CDR1 as LGHNA and CDR2 as YSLEER. With 0 bases removed from V and 4 bases from J, the gap between germline ends came to 13 bases. The CDR3 contains 15 residues. CDR3 region: CASSQDRTVPYEQYF. The CDR3 DNA reads TGCGCCAGCAGCCAAGATCGTACGGTACCTTACGAGCAGTACTTC.

The chain links TRBV5-6 to TRBJ1-1; TRBD1 aligns across 9 bases. The CDR3 length is 16 residues. CDR1 and CDR2 from the germline V gene are SGHDT and YYEEEE. V lost 2 bases, J lost 1 base, and 6 bases stayed unmatched. The CDR3 spells CASSLAAGQGNTEAFF. The CDR3, as DNA: TGTGCCAGCAGCTTAGCAGCGGGACAGGGGAACACTGAAGCTTTCTTT.

CDR3: CASSLAGSNTEAFF. The CDR3 DNA is TGCGCCAGCAGCTTGGCGGGTTCTAACACTGAAGCTTTCTTT. This rearrangement joins TRBV5-1 to TRBJ1-1; the D is unclear. The CDR3 is 14 amino acids. Trimming stripped 0 bases from V and 2 bases from J, with 8 bases between. From germline, CDR1 is SGHRS and CDR2 YFSETQ.

The genes are TRBV3-1 and TRBJ1-2; 8 bases align to TRBD1. Germline CDR1 reads LGHDT; CDR2 reads YNNKEL (reference sequence). This CDR3 spans 15 amino acids. V lost 0 bases to trimming and J lost 8 bases; unmatched junction nucleotides: 8. CDR3 residues: CASSQDGQGIDGYTF. Written as DNA, the CDR3 is TGTGCCAGCAGCCAAGACGGACAGGGAATCGACGGCTACACCTTC.

The chain couples TRBV7-9 to TRBJ2-1; TRBD2 might be the D (6 bases). This CDR3 is 18 amino acids long. Per germline, CDR1 SEHNR and CDR2 FQNEAQ (reference sequence). V was clipped by 5 bases and J by 5 bases, with 25 bases between them. The CDR3 bases are TGTGCCAGCAGCCCCCCCCATCCGGGAGCCCTCTACAACAATGAGCAGTTCTTC. This translates into CASSPPHPGALYNNEQFF.

The chain employs TRBV11-2 and TRBJ1-1; maybe TRBD1 (5 bases). From germline, CDR1 is SGHAT and CDR2 FQNNGV. V was cut by 1 base and J by 5 bases, with 17 bases left in between. The CDR3 loop spans 16 amino acids. In DNA form, the CDR3 reads TGTGCCAGCAGCTTAGGCCATGGACAAGCTAGGACTGAAGCTTTCTTT. Translating gives CASSLGHGQARTEAFF.